The clone carrying this TCR beta chain was seen repeatedly, ten times or more. TCRdb redid the calling of the reads with MiXCR, one entry per CDR3 protein. The table shows 130,000 or so distinct CDR3 sequences, with about 6.1% occurring only once. With 8 bases removed from V and 2 bases from J, the gap between germline ends came to 12 bases. Germline CDR1 reads LNHDA; CDR2 reads SQIVND (reference sequence). The length of the CDR3 is 13 residues. This sample was included in a study of T cell repertoires in cytomegalovirus infection. The sequence was collected from a human donor in good health (CMV status not recorded). Some clones in this sample may be carry-over from other donors' samples. The sample consisted of PBMCs. The chain links TRBV19 to TRBJ1-1, with a weak D call TRBD1 (5 bases). CDR3 residues: CASLPRGNTEAFF. The CDR3 DNA is TGTGCCAGTCTCCCTCGGGGCAACACTGAAGCTTTCTTT.